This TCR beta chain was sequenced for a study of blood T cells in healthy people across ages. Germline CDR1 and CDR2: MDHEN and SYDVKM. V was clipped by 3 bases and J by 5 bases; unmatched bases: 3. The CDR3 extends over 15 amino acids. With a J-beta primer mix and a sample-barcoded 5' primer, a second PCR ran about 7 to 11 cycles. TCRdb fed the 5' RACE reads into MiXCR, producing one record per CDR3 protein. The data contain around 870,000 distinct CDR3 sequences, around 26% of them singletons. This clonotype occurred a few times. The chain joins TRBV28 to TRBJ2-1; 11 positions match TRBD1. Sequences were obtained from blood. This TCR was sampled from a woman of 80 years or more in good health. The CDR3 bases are TGTGCCAGCAGTTTCCGGGACAGGGGGAACAATGAGCAGTTCTTC. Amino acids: CASSFRDRGNNEQFF.